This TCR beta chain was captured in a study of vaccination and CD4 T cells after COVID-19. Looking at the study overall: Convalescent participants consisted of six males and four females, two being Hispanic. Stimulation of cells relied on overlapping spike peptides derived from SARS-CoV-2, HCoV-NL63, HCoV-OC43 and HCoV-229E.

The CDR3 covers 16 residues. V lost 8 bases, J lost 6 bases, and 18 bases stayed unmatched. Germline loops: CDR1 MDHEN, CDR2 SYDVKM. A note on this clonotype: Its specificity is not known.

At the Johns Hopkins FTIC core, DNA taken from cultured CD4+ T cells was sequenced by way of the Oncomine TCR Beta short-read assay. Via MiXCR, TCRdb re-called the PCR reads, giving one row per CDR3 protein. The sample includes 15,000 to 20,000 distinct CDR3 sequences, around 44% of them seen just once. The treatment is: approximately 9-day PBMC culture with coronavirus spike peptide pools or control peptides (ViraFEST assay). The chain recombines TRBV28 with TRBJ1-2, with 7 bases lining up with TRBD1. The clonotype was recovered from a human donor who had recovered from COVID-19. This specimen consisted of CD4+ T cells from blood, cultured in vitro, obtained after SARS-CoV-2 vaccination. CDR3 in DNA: TGTGCCAGCCGAAGTTTGGGACAGCCGGGGGATAATGGCTACACCTTC. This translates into CASRSLGQPGDNGYTF.